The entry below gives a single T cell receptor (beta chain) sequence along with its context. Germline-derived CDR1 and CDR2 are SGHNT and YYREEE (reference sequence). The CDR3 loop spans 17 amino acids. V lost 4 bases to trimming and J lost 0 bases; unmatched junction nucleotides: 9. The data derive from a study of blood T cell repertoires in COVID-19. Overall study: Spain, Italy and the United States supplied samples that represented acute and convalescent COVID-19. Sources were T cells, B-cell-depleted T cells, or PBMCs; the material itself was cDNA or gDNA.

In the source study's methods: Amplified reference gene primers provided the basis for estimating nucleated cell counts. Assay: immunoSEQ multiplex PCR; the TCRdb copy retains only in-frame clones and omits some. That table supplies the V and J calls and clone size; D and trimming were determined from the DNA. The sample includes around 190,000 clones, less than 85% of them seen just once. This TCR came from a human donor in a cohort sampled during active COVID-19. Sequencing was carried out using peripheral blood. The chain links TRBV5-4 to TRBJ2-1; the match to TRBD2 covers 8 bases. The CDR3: CASSPSGGSLSYNEQFF. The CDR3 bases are TGTGCCAGCAGCCCTTCGGGGGGGTCCCTCTCCTACAATGAGCAGTTCTTC. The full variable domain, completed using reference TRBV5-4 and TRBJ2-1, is ETGVTQSPTHLIKTRGQQVTLRCSSQSGHNTVSWYQQALGQGPQFIFQYYREEENGRGNFPPRFSGLQFPNYSSELNVNALELDDSALYLCASSPSGGSLSYNEQFFGPGTRLTVL.